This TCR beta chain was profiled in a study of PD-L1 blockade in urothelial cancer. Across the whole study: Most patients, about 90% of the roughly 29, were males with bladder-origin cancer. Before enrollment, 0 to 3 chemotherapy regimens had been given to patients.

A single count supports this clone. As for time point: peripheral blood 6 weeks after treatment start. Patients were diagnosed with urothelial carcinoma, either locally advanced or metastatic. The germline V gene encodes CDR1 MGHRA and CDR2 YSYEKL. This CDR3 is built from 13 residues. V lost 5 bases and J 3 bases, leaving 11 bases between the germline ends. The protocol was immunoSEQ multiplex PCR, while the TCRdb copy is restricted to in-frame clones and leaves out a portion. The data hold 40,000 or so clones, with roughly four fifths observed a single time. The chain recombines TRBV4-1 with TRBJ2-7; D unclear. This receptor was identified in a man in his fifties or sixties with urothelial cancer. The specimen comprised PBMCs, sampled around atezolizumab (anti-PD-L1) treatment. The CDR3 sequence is CASSILADYEQYF. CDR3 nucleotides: TGCGCCAGCAGCATCCTCGCGGACTACGAGCAGTACTTC.